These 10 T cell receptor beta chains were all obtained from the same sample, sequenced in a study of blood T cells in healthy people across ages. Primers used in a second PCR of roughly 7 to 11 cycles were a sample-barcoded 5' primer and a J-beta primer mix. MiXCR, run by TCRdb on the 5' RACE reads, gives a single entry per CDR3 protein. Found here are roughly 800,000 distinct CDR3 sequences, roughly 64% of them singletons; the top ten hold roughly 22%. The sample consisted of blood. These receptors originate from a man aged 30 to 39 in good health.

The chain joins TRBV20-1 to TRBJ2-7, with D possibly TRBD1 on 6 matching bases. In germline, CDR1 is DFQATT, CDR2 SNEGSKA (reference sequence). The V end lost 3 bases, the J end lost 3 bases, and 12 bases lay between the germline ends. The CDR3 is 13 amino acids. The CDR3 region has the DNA TGCAGTGCTAGCCCGACAGGCCGCTACGAGCAGTACTTC. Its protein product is CSASPTGRYEQYF.

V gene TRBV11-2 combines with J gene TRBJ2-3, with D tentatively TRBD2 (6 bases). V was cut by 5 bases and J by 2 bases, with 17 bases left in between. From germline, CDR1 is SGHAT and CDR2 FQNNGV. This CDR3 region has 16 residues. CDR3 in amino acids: CASSGGLRHNTDTQYF. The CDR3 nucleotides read TGTGCCAGCAGCGGGGGACTCAGACATAACACAGATACGCAGTATTTT.

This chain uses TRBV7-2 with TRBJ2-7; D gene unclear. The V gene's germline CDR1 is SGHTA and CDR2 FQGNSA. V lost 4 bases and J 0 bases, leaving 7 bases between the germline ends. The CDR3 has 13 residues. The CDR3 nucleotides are TGTGCCAGCAGCTCCGCTCCCTCCTACGAGCAGTACTTC. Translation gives CASSSAPSYEQYF.

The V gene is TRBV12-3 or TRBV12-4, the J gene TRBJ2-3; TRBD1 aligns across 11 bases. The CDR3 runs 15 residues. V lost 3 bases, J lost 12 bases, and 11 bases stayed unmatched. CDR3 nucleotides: TGTGCCAGCAGTTTTAGGACAGGGGGCCGAGAGACCCAGTATTTT. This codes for CASSFRTGGRETQYF.

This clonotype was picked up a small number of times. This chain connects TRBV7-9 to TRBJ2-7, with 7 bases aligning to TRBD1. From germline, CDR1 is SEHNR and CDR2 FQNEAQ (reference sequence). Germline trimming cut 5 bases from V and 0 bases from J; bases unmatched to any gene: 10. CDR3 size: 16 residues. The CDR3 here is CASSPFPGQTSYEQYF. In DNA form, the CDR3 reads TGTGCCAGCAGCCCGTTTCCGGGACAGACCTCCTACGAGCAGTACTTC. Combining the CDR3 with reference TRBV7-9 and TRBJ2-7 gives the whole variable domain DTGVSQNPRHKITKRGQNVTFRCDPISEHNRLYWYRQTLGQGPEFLTYFQNEAQLEKSRLLSDRFSAERPKGSFSTLEIQRTEQGDSAMYLCASSPFPGQTSYEQYFGPGTRLTVT.

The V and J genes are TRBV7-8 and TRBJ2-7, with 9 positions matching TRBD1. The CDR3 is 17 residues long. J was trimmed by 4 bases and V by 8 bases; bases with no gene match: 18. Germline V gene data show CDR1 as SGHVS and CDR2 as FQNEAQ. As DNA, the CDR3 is TGTGCCAGCGGCTGGAAAGGCACAGGGACAGGGATGTACGAGCAGTACTTC. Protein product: CASGWKGTGTGMYEQYF.

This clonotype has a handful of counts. The chain's CDR3 is CSANSGGQETQYF. The CDR3 nucleotides read TGCAGTGCTAACTCTGGAGGTCAAGAGACCCAGTACTTC. V usage is TRBV20-1 and J usage is TRBJ2-5; D perhaps matches TRBD2 (5 bases). CDR3 size: 13 residues. CDR1 is DFQATT, CDR2 SNEGSKA, per germline (reference sequence). V was clipped by 4 bases and J by 2 bases, with 11 bases between them.

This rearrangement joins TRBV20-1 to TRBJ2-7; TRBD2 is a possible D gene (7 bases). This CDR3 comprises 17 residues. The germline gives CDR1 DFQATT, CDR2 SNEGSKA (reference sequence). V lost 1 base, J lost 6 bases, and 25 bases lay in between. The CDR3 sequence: CSARGLGRGTHPSEQYF. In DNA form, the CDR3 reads TGCAGTGCTAGAGGGCTAGGGAGGGGGACCCACCCTTCCGAGCAGTACTTC.

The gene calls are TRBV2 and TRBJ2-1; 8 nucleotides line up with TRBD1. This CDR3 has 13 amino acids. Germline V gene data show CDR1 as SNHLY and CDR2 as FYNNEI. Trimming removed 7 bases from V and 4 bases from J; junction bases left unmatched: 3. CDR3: CASNGQGYNEQFF. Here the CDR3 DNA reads TGTGCCAGCAATGGACAGGGTTACAATGAGCAGTTCTTC.

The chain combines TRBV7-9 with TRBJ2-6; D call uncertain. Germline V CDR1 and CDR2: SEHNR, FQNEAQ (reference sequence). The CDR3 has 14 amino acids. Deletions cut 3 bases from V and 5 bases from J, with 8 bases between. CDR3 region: CASSFQNRANVLTF. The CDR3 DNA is TGTGCCAGCAGCTTTCAAAATAGGGCCAACGTCCTGACTTTC.